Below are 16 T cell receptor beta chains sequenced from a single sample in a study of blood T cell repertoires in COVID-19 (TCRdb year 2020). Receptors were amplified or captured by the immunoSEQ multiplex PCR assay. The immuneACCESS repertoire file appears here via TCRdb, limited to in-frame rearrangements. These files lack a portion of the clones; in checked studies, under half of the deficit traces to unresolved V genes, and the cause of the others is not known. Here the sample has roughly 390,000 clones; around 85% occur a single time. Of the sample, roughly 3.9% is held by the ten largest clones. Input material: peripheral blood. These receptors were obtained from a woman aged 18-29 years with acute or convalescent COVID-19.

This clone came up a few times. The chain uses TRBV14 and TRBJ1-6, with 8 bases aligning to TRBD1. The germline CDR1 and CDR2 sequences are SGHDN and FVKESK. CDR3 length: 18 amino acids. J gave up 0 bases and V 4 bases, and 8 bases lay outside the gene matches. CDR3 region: CASSRTGLKSSYNSPLHF. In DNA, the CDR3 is TGTGCCAGCAGCCGGACAGGGCTAAAGAGCTCCTATAATTCACCCCTCCACTTT.

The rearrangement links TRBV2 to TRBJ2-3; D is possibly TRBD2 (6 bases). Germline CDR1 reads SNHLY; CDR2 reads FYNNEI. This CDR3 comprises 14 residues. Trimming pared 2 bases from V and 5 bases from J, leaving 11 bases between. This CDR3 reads CASSESGEVDTQYF. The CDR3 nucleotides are TGTGCCAGCAGTGAATCGGGAGAGGTAGATACGCAGTATTTT.

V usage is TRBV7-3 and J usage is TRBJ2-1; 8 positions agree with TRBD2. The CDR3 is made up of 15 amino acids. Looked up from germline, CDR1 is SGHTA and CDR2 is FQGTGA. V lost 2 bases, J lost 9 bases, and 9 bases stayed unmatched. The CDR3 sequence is CASSLLRGGPSEQFF. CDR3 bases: TGTGCCAGCAGCTTATTACGCGGGGGGCCCAGTGAGCAGTTCTTC.

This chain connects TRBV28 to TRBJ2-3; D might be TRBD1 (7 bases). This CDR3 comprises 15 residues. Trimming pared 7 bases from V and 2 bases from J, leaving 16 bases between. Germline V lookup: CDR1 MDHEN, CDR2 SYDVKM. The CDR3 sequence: CASTLSRGVTDTQYF. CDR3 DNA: TGTGCCAGCACCCTGAGCAGGGGGGTCACAGATACGCAGTATTTT.

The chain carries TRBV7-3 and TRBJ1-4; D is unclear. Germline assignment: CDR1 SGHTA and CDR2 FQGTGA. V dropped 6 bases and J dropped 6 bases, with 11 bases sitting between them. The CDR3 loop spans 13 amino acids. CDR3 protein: CASSPGVDEKLFF. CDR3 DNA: TGTGCCAGCAGTCCCGGGGTCGATGAAAAACTGTTTTTT.

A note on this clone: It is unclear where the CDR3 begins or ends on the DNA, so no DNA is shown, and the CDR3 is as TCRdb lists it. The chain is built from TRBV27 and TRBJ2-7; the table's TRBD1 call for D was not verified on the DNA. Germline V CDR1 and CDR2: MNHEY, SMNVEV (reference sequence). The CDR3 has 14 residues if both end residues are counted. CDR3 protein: CASSSSGRGYEQYF.

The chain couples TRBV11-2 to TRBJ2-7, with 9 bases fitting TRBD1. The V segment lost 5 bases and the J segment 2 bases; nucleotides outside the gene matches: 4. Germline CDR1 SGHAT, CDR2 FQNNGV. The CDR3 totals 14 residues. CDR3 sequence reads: CASSHGTGTYEQYF. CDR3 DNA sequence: TGTGCCAGCAGCCATGGGACAGGGACCTACGAGCAGTACTTC. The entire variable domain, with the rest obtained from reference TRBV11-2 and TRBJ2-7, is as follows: EAGVAQSPRYKIIEKRQSVAFWCNPISGHATLYWYQQILGQGPKLLIQFQNNGVVDDSQLPKDRFSAERLKGVDSTLKIQPAKLEDSAVYLCASSHGTGTYEQYFGPGTRLTVT.

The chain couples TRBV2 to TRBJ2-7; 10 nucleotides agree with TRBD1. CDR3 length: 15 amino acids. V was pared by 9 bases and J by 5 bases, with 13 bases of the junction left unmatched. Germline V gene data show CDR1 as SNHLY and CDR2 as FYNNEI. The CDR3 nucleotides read TGTGCCAGGCCATTTACCGGGACAGGGGAACACGAGCAGTACTTC. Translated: CARPFTGTGEHEQYF.

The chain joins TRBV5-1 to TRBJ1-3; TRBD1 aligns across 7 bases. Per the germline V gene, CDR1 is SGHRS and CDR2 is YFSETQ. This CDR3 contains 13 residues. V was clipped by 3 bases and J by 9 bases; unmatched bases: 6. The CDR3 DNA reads TGCGCCAGCAGCTCCGACAGGGTCGGCACCATATATTTT. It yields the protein CASSSDRVGTIYF.

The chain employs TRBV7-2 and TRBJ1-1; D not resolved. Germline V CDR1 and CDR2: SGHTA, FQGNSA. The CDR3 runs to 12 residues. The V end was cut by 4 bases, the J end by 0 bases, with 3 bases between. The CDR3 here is CASSWLNTEAFF. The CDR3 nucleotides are TGTGCCAGCAGCTGGCTGAACACTGAAGCTTTCTTT.

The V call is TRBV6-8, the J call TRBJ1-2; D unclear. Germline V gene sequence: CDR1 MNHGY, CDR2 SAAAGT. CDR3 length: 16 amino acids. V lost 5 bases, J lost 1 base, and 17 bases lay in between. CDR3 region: CASSGLGPQVNYGYTF. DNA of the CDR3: TGTGCCAGCAGTGGGTTGGGCCCGCAAGTTAACTATGGCTACACCTTC.

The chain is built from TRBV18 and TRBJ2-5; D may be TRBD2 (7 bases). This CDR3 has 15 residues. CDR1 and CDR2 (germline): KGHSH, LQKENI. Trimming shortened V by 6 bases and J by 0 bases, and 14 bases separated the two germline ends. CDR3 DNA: TGTGCCAGCTCCCCCGCGGGGGCGTACCAAGAGACCCAGTACTTC. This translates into CASSPAGAYQETQYF.

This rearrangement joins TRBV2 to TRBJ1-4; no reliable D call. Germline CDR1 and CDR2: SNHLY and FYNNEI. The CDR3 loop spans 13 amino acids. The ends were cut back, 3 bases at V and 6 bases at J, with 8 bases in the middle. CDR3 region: CASSDWQYEKLFF. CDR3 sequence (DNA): TGTGCCAGCAGTGACTGGCAGTATGAAAAACTGTTTTTT.

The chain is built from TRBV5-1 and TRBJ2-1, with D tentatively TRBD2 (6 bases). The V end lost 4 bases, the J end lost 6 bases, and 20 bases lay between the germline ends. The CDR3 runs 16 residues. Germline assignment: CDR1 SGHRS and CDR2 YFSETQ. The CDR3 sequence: CASSATGEYLFNEQFF. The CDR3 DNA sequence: TGCGCCAGCAGCGCGACGGGGGAATACCTTTTCAATGAGCAGTTCTTC.

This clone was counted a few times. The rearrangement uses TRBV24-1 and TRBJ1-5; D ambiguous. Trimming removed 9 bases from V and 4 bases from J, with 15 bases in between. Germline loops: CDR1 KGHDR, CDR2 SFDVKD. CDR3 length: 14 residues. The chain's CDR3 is CATSDTRDNQPQHF. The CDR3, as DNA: TGTGCCACCTCCGACACTAGAGATAATCAGCCCCAGCATTTT.

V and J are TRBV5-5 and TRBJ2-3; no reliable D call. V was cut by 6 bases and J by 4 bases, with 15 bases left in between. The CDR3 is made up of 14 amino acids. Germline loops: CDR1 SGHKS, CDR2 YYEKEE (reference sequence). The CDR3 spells CASNGGFSADTQYF. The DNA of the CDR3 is TGTGCCAGCAACGGTGGTTTTAGTGCAGATACGCAGTATTTT.